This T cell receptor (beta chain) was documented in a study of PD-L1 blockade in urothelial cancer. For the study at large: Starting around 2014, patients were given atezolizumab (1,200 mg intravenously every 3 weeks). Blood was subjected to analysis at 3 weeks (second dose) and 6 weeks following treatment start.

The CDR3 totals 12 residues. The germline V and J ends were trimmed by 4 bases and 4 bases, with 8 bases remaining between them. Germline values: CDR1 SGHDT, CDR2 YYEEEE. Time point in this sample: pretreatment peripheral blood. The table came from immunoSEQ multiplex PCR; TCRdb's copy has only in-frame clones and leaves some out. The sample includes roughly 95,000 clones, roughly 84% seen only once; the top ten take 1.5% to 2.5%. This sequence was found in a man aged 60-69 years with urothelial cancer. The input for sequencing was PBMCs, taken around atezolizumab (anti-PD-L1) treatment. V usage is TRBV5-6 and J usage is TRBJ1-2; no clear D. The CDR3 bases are TGTGCCAGCAGCGGCCTGGCCTATGGCTACACCTTC. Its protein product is CASSGLAYGYTF.